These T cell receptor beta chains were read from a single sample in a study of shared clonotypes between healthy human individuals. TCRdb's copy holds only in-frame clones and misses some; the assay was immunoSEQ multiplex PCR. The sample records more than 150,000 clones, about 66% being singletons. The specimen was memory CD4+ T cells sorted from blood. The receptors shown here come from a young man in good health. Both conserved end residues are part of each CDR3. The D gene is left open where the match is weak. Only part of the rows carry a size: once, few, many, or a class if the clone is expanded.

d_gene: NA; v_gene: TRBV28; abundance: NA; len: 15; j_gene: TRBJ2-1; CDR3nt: TGTGCCAGCAGTTTAGGGACGGCCGACTACAATGAGCAGTTCTTC; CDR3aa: CASSLGTADYNEQFF
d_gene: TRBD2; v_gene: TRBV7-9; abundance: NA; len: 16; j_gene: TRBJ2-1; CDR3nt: TGTGCCAGCAGCCAACTAGCGGGAGGGCCAGGGGCTGAGCAGTTCTTC; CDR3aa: CASSQLAGGPGAEQFF
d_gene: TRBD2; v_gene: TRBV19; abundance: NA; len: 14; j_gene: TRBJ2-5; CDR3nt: TGTGCCAGTAGTATCGGCGGCGGGAGAGGGTCCCAGTACTTC; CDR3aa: CASSIGGGRGSQYF
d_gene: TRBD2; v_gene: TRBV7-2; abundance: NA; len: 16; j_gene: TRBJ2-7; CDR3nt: TGTGCCAGCAGCCCTATGGGGGGGGTGGGGACCTCCGAGCAGTACTTC; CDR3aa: CASSPMGGVGTSEQYF
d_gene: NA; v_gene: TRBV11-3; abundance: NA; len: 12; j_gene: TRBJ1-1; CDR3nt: TGTGCCAGCAGCCCCAACCGGCTTTACGCTTTCTTT; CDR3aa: CASSPNRLYAFF
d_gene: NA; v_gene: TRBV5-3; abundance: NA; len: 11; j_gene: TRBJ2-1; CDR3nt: TGTGCCAGAAGCTTCTACAGGGAGCAGTTCTTC; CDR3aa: CARSFYREQFF
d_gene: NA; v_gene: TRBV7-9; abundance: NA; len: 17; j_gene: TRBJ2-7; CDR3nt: TGTGCCAGCAGCTTAGCGCATGGTGCTGGAGTAACCTACGAGCAGTACTTC; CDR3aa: CASSLAHGAGVTYEQYF
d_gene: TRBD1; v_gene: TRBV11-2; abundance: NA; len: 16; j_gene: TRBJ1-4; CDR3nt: TGTGCCAGCAGCTTAGGGACAGGGGCGAGGGATGAAAAACTGTTTTTT; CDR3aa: CASSLGTGARDEKLFF
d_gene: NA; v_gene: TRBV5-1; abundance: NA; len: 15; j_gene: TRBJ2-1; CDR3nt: TGCGCCAGCAGCTTGGGGCAGACCCGCGGTAATGAGCAGTTCTTC; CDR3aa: CASSLGQTRGNEQFF
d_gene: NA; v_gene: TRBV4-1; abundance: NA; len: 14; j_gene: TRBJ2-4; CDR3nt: TGCGCCAGCAGCCAATGGGTGGGCCAAAACATTCAGTACTTC; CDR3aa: CASSQWVGQNIQYF
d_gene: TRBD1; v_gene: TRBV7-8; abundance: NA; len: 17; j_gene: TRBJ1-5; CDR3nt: TGTGCCAGCAGCCTGAATCGACAGGGAATCGCCAATCAGCCCCAGCATTTT; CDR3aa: CASSLNRQGIANQPQHF
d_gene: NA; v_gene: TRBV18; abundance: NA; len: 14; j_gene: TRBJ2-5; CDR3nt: TGTGCCAGCTCACCATTCCCTGGGGAAGAGACCCAGTACTTC; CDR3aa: CASSPFPGEETQYF
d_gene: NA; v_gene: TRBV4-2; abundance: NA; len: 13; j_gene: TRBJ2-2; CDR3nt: TGTGCCAGCAGCCAAGGCGGGGACGGGGAGCTGTTTTTT; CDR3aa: CASSQGGDGELFF
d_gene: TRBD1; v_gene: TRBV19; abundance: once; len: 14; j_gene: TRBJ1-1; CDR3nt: TGTGCCAGTAGTAACACAGGGGGCGCGCCTCAAGCTTTCTTT; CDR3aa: CASSNTGGAPQAFF
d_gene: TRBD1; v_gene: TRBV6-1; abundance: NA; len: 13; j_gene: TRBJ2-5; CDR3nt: TGTGCCACCCAAAGGGGGCCCCAAGAGACCCAGTACTTC; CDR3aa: CATQRGPQETQYF
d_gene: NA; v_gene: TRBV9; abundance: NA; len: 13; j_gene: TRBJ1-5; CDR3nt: TGTGCCAGCAGCTCGGGGACTAATCAGCCCCAGCATTTT; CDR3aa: CASSSGTNQPQHF
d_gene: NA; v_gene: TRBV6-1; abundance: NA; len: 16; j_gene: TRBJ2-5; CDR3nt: TGTGCCAGCAGTGATGAAGAGGGTTGGGGAAAAGAGACCCAGTACTTC; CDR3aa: CASSDEEGWGKETQYF
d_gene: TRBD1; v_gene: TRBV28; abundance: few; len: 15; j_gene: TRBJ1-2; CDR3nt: TGTGCCAGCAGTAGCTCCGGGACAGGGGACTATGGCTACACCTTC; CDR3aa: CASSSSGTGDYGYTF
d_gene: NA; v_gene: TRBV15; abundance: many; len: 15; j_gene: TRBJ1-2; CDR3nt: TGTGCCACCAGCACCCGTCTAGGGGGACAAAGGGGCTACACCTTC; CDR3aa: CATSTRLGGQRGYTF
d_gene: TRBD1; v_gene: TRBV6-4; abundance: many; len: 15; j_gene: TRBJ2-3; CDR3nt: TGTGCCAGCAGTGAGGGGACAGGGGGCACAGATACGCAGTATTTT; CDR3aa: CASSEGTGGTDTQYF
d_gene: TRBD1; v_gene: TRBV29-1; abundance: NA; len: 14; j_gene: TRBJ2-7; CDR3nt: TGCAGCGTTGAAGTTTCACAGGGGGTCGGCGAGCAGTACTTC; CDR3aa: CSVEVSQGVGEQYF
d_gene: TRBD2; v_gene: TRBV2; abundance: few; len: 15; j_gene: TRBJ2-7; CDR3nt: TGTGCCAGCTGCCCGGCGGGAGGGCCAACCTACGAGCAGTACTTC; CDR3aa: CASCPAGGPTYEQYF
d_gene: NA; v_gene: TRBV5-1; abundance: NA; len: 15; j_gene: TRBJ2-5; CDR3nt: TGCGCCAGCAGCTTGGGTGGGACGCGAGAAGAGACCCAGTACTTC; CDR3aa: CASSLGGTREETQYF
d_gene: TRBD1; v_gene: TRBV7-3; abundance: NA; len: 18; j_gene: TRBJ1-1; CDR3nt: TGTGCCAGCAGCTTAAGGGCGGGGACAGGGGCACTGAACACTGAAGCTTTCTTT; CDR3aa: CASSLRAGTGALNTEAFF
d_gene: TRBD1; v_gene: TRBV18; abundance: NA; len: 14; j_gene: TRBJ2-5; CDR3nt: TGTGCCAGCTCACTTAACAGGGGGCAAGAGACCCAGTACTTC; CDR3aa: CASSLNRGQETQYF
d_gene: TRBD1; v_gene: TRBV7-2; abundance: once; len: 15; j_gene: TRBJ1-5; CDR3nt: TGTGCCAGCAGCCCCGGACAGGGTAGGAGTCAGCCCCAGCATTTT; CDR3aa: CASSPGQGRSQPQHF
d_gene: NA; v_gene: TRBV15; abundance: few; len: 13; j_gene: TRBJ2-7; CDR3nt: TGTGCCACCAGCAGAGACAGGGGAGATGAGCAGTACTTC; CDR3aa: CATSRDRGDEQYF
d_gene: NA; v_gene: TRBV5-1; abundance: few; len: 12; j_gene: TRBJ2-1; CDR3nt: TGCGCCAGCAGCCACCCTCTGGGTGAGCAGTTCTTC; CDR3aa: CASSHPLGEQFF